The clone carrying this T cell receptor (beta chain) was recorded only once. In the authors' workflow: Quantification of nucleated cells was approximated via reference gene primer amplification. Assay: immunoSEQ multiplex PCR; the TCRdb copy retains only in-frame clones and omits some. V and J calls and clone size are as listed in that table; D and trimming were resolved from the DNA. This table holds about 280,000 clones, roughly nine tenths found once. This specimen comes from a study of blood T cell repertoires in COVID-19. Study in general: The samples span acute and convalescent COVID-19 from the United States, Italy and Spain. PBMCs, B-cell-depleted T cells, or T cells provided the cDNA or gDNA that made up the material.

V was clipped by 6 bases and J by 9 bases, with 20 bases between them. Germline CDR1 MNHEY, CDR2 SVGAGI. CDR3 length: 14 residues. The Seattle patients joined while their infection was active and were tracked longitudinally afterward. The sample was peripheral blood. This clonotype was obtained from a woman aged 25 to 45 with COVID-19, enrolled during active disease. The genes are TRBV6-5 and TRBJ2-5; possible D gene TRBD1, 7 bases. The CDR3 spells CASRDTGVGEAQYF. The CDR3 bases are TGTGCCAGCAGGGATACAGGGGTGGGGGAGGCCCAGTACTTC.